These T cell receptor beta chains were read from a single sample in a study of response to subunit inactivated influenza vaccine. TCRdb itself ran the RT-PCR reads through MiXCR, one entry per CDR3 protein. The table records over 150,000 distinct CDR3 sequences, approximately 15% of them present only once. The specimen was CD8+ T cells sorted from PBMCs, collected less than 6 days after vaccination. All receptors derive from a man aged 50-60 years who received an inactivated influenza vaccine. Both conserved end residues are trimmed from each CDR3. Clone size is not always given. Where it is, it says once, few, many or a class for expanded clones.

CDR3aa,j_gene,v_gene,abundance
ASSFTGTGANVLT,TRBJ2-6,TRBV27,-
ASSPRGEQY,TRBJ2-7,TRBV7-2,-
ASSDDSGATNEKLF,TRBJ1-4,TRBV9,many
AISESEGSYNEQF,TRBJ2-1,TRBV10-3,-
ASSQRSFYNEQF,TRBJ2-1,TRBV14,few
ASSSGPSSYNEQF,TRBJ2-1,TRBV12-3/TRBV12-4,many
ASSSSGTHQETQY,TRBJ2-5,TRBV7-9,once
ASSVGRHSGNTIY,TRBJ1-3,TRBV9,-
ASSQGPIREKLF,TRBJ1-4,TRBV4-3,few
ASSFGSNEQF,TRBJ2-1,TRBV5-1,once
ASSEFGGSNQPQH,TRBJ1-5,TRBV25-1,few
ASSEQGASYGYT,TRBJ1-2,TRBV11-2,once
ASSRQESVTGELF,TRBJ2-2,TRBV5-8,few
ASSTNRVNTEAF,TRBJ1-1,TRBV13,-
ATRDSSYEQY,TRBJ2-7,TRBV3-1,-
ASNYRNGYT,TRBJ1-2,TRBV11-2,few
AISEWTGEWGEQF,TRBJ2-1,TRBV10-3,many
ASSQGVAANEQF,TRBJ2-1,TRBV4-2,-
ASSQDGGQRRPQH,TRBJ1-5,TRBV4-3,-
ASTQRDRIHLFDYT,TRBJ1-2,TRBV27,few
ASSLVEWNEQY,TRBJ2-7,TRBV7-2,few
ASSPWVEDYYNEQF,TRBJ2-1,TRBV5-1,many
ASSYIDGRGSGDEQF,TRBJ2-1,TRBV6-5,-
ASSHLVRVRLETQY,TRBJ2-5,TRBV7-8,-
SADPGLASYNEQF,TRBJ2-1,TRBV20-1,few
ASSRVMHNSPLH,TRBJ1-6,TRBV3-1,-
ASSLGERINEQY,TRBJ2-7,TRBV12-3/TRBV12-4,many
ASSARGLSLHGQF,TRBJ2-1,TRBV7-9,few
ASSPNSYTEAF,TRBJ1-1,TRBV6-6,-
ASSGDRGLYEQY,TRBJ2-7,TRBV12-3/TRBV12-4,few
ASSQTEQF,TRBJ2-1,TRBV6-2/TRBV6-3,-
SARGLDISGYT,TRBJ1-2,TRBV20-1,-
SARDSVGSPTYEQY,TRBJ2-7,TRBV20-1,-
ATSTRDFNEKLF,TRBJ1-4,TRBV15,-
ASSQSSGSSHEQF,TRBJ2-1,TRBV16,-
ASSSSDSGLAKNIQY,TRBJ2-4,TRBV7-9,-
ASSYESSLLASHNEQF,TRBJ2-1,TRBV6-5,many
ASSLLSGGTGVNEQY,TRBJ2-7,TRBV27,few
ASSPPGEGENTEAF,TRBJ1-1,TRBV3-1,few
ASSSLPGENNEKLF,TRBJ1-4,TRBV7-9,-
ATPSGGSDTEAF,TRBJ1-1,TRBV24-1,few
ASSEADLANYGYT,TRBJ1-2,TRBV6-1,few
ASSLEGGTNTGELF,TRBJ2-2,TRBV7-6,-
ASSLGPSRSFEEQF,TRBJ2-1,TRBV7-6,few
ASSQIRSQGAF,TRBJ1-1,TRBV4-3,few
AIQGLAGSNYNEQF,TRBJ2-1,TRBV7-9,-
ASSLSAGGPYEQY,TRBJ2-7,TRBV11-1,-
ASSPYRIAGGTDTQY,TRBJ2-3,TRBV12-3/TRBV12-4,-
SVSTSGGIKEQF,TRBJ2-1,TRBV20-1,few
ASSFPMEGKQY,TRBJ2-5,TRBV2,-
ASSQAGWTEDSEAF,TRBJ1-1,TRBV3-1,few
ASSKPGQQETQY,TRBJ2-5,TRBV12-3/TRBV12-4,-
ASSYYSGSRDTDTQY,TRBJ2-3,TRBV6-5,-